Included here is one TCR beta chain sequence, with context. What it recognizes is unknown. This entry comes from a study of cytomegalovirus exposure and HLA in healthy donors. Primers included in the PCR were 60 Vbeta and 13 Jbeta primers. TCRdb keeps only in-frame clones here, not all; method: immunoSEQ multiplex PCR. The repertoire holds 150,000 to 200,000 clones, with around 78% as singletons. This CDR3 region has 15 residues. Per the germline V gene, CDR1 is LNHDA and CDR2 is SQIVND (reference sequence). The V end was cut by 1 base, the J end by 1 base, with 7 bases between. Study results and caveats: The study recorded 164 TCR beta chains that were cytomegalovirus-associated.

The genes are TRBV19 and TRBJ1-4; D call uncertain. This TCR came from a woman aged 25-40 years in good health and CMV-seropositive. Sequenced sample: PBMCs. In DNA, the CDR3 is TGTGCCAGTAGTATAGTGGCGGTAACTAATGAAAAACTGTTTTTT. Translated: CASSIVAVTNEKLFF.